Included here is one TCR beta chain sequence, with context. This clonotype occurred a few times. It has no known antigen specificity. The input lacks base qualities; no much larger clone sits a single base away. Cut back by 7 bases and 2 bases, the V and J ends lie 15 bases apart. Via the germline V gene (reference sequence), CDR1 is PRHDT and CDR2 FYEKMQ. Reading from cysteine to phenylalanine, the CDR3 counts 15 amino acids. Just CDR3 DNA is preserved here, 45 bases in frame from base 1. Every donor was a healthy Caucasian. The twin cohort consisted of three pairs of female monozygotic twins, all aged about 18 to 30 years. Positive isolation kits from Invitrogen were used to isolate CD4+ and CD8+ T cell populations. Libraries were constructed by 5' RACE. The sequencer listed for this sample is Illumina HiSeq 2000. Template switching introduced a universal primer binding site; the final cDNA contained a unique molecular identifier, enabling accurate counting of TCR cDNA molecules. First-strand cDNA for TCR alpha and beta chains was synthesized from specific primers in the conserved constant-segment region. Each cDNA library was double barcoded, with a SMART-Mk sample barcode plus Illumina barcodes, to control for contamination. TruSeq adapter sequences and Illumina sample barcodes were added in two successive PCR steps. Sequencing of the TCR alpha and beta cDNA libraries was done on the Illumina HiSeq platform using custom primers. The original pipeline was this. MiGEC was used to process raw reads and extract unique molecular identifiers, and MiXCR was used to find CDR3 positions. Recombination models were inferred per individual with the repgenHMM and IGoR tools using an EM algorithm. The tcR package in R was used for shared clonotype analysis, with sharing normalized by the product of cloneset sizes. Out-of-frame nonproductive sequences were analyzed to study raw recombination free of thymic and clonal selection effects. TCRdb trimmed the raw reads at Q25, called clones with MiXCR and kept productive beta chains. Entries that share a CDR3 protein sequence are merged under the most common genes and DNA. What appears here as the V and J calls and clone size reflects TCRdb's work, not the paper's. The sample table holds under 350,000 distinct CDR3 sequences, of which roughly 10% were seen once. The ten largest clones add up to 5.5% to 9% of the sample.

This sample was included in a study of identical twins (dated by TCRdb to the mid-2010s). About the study as a whole: The study deep-sequenced TCR alpha and beta repertoires from monozygotic twins, unrelated adults of various ages and cord blood to test whether fetal clonotypes persist. To rule out contamination, the twin experiments were replicated at different times with different library preparation protocols. Overall study outcomes, separate from this receptor: Fewer insertions were carried by abundant cord blood beta clonotypes, a similar but weaker trend appeared in young adult naive repertoires, and no such trend appeared in memory repertoires. The excess sharing between twins in beta out-of-frame sequences was weaker because fewer shared sequences reduced the signal-to-noise ratio. Out-of-frame TCR alpha sequences shared between twins showed an excess of low generation-probability sequences compared with coincidental sharing between unrelated individuals. Out-of-frame TCR alpha sharing in monozygotic twins was systematically underestimated by recombination models, whereas sharing between unrelated individuals was in agreement with the recombination models. Conclusions relied on cross-sectional statistical analysis, since the same donors could not be followed over many years. Zero-insertion analyses could be partly confounded by invariant T cells such as MAIT and iNKT, although diverse VJ usage argued against such confounding for most clonotypes.

These data are also associated with another study on yellow fever vaccine responses in identical twins. Per the second study: The authors reported that the T cell response to vaccination in identical twins appeared partly convergent and partly personalized. In identical twins, the study followed T cell clones that responded to the vaccine with precision.

The sequence was obtained from a woman between 18 and 30 years old in good health. Recombination linked TRBV13 to TRBJ2-1; TRBD2 is possibly the D segment (5 matching bases). Sample: CD8+ T cells sorted from blood. The DNA reads as follows: TGTGCCAGCATTTCGGGCGGAGGCACCTACAATGAGCAGTTCTTC. This yields the protein CASISGGGTYNEQFF.